This TCR beta chain was retrieved from a study of OX40 agonist ivuxolimab in advanced cancers. Study-wide findings and caveats: Some nonresponders likewise displayed low normalized T-cell clonal expansion.

The repertoire was sequenced with immunoSEQ multiplex PCR; TCRdb's copy has only in-frame clones and lacks some. This sample carries tens of thousands of clones, approximately 90% of them seen once, and the ten largest clones take less than 10%. On this clone: Its specificity is not known.

There are 15 residues in the CDR3. Germline assignment: CDR1 MNHEY and CDR2 SMNVEV (reference sequence). With 6 bases removed from V and 0 bases from J, the gap between germline ends came to 11 bases. This chain links TRBV27 with TRBJ2-2; perhaps TRBD1 as D (6 bases). The material was CD4+ or CD8+ T cells sorted from blood, obtained in a trial of the OX40 agonist ivuxolimab. This receptor was identified in an adult with an advanced solid tumor such as melanoma, head and neck, liver or kidney cancer. Written as DNA, the CDR3 is TGTGCCAGCAGCCTCGGGACAACGAACACCGGGGAGCTGTTTTTT. Protein product: CASSLGTTNTGELFF.